These 13 T cell receptor beta chains were sequenced from one sample in a study of blood T cell repertoires in COVID-19. Sequenced by immunoSEQ multiplex PCR; TCRdb stores in-frame clones only, minus some. The data hold 150,000 to 200,000 clones, with approximately 78% observed a single time. The sequenced sample was peripheral blood. The receptor set was obtained from a human donor in a cohort sampled during active COVID-19.

The chain recombines TRBV7-2 with TRBJ2-5; the match to TRBD1 covers 7 bases. The germline gives CDR1 SGHTA, CDR2 FQGNSA. The CDR3 runs to 15 residues. V lost 5 bases and J lost 3; bases outside the gene matches: 9. The CDR3: CASSEVTGTKETQYF. The CDR3 DNA reads as TGTGCCAGCAGCGAGGTGACAGGGACAAAAGAGACCCAGTACTTC.

This clone was counted a single time. The chain uses TRBV11-2 and TRBJ2-4; D ambiguous. Germline V lookup: CDR1 SGHAT, CDR2 FQNNGV. V gave up 0 bases and J gave up 6 bases, with 12 bases separating them. The CDR3 runs to 15 residues. The CDR3 nucleotides are TGTGCCAGCAGCTTAGAGAAGCCCCTCGGAAACATTCAGTACTTC. As protein: CASSLEKPLGNIQYF.

The rearrangement uses TRBV6-1 and TRBJ2-2, with TRBD1 identical over 9 bases. The length of the CDR3 is 15 residues. Trimming took 6 bases from V and 5 from J; bases not matched to a gene: 7. CDR1 MNHNS and CDR2 SASEGT come from the germline V gene. The DNA of the CDR3 is TGTGCCAGCAGGGGGCTGGGACAGGGTACCGGGGAGCTGTTTTTT. It translates to CASRGLGQGTGELFF.

CDR3 residues: CASSYSRDIGNTIYF. The CDR3 coding sequence is TGTGCCAGCAGTTACTCGAGAGACATTGGAAACACCATATATTTT. The rearrangement uses TRBV6-6 and TRBJ1-3, with no clear D. CDR3 size: 15 residues. V was pared by 0 bases and J by 3 bases, with 9 bases between. Germline CDR1 reads MNHNY; CDR2 reads SVGAGI (reference sequence).

This rearrangement joins TRBV27 to TRBJ1-6, with D perhaps TRBD1 (5 bases). Trimming shortened V by 0 bases and J by 4 bases, and 19 bases separated the two germline ends. Per the germline V gene, CDR1 is MNHEY and CDR2 is SMNVEV (reference sequence). The CDR3 contains 19 residues. Written as DNA, the CDR3 is TGTGCCAGCAGTTTATCGTCGGAGGGGATACGAGTTTATAATTCACCCCTCCACTTT. Protein sequence: CASSLSSEGIRVYNSPLHF.

This chain connects TRBV6-2 or TRBV6-3 to TRBJ2-7; D may be TRBD2 (6 bases). CDR1 and CDR2 (germline): MNHEY, SVGEGT. CDR3 size: 14 residues. V was pared by 5 bases and J by 4 bases, with 15 bases between. CDR3 region: CASSGGYVEYEQYF. The DNA for the CDR3 is TGTGCCAGCAGTGGAGGGTACGTCGAATACGAGCAGTACTTC.

V gene TRBV12-5 combines with J gene TRBJ2-5, with a weak D call TRBD2 (6 bases). The V end was cut by 2 bases, the J end by 1 base, with 11 bases between. This CDR3 is built from 15 residues. Germline lookup yields CDR1 LGHNT and CDR2 FRNRAP. CDR3 bases: TGTGCTAGTGGTTTGTATGGGGGAGGCCAAGAGACCCAGTACTTC. Protein product: CASGLYGGGQETQYF.

The chain carries TRBV7-6 and TRBJ2-4, with D perhaps matching TRBD1 (5 bases). Germline CDR1 and CDR2: SGHVS and FNYEAQ. The germline V and J ends were trimmed by 4 bases and 5 bases, with 18 bases remaining between them. The CDR3 runs 16 residues. The CDR3 coding sequence is TGTGCCAGCAGCTCCCCCCTCGGGCAGGGTGAAAACATTCAGTACTTC. Translating it yields CASSSPLGQGENIQYF. Full variable domain (remainder filled in from reference TRBV7-6 and TRBJ2-4): GAGVSQSPRYKVTKRGQDVALRCDPISGHVSLYWYRQALGQGPEFLTYFNYEAQQDKSGLPNDRFSAERPEGSISTLTIQRTEQRDSAMYRCASSSPLGQGENIQYFGAGTRLSVL.

This clone showed up just a few times. V is TRBV7-9 and J is TRBJ1-2; D is unresolved. CDR1 SEHNR and CDR2 FQNEAQ come from the germline V gene (reference sequence). Trimming took 6 bases from V and 4 from J, leaving 15 bases between them. The CDR3 has 14 residues. This CDR3 reads CASRKGDTAYGYTF. CDR3 nucleotide sequence: TGTGCCAGCAGGAAGGGAGACACTGCCTATGGCTACACCTTC.

J is TRBJ1-2 and V is TRBV7-8, with D possibly TRBD1 on 6 matching bases. The CDR3 runs 15 residues. V lost 1 base and J lost 7, with 16 bases in between. The germline gives CDR1 SGHVS, CDR2 FQNEAQ. This CDR3 reads CASSLGQGQQGGYTF. In nucleotides, the CDR3 is TGTGCCAGCAGCTTAGGGCAGGGACAACAGGGTGGCTACACCTTC.

This chain joins TRBV25-1 and TRBJ1-2; 11 bases are a match to TRBD1. The CDR3 runs 15 residues. CDR1 is MGHDK, CDR2 SYGVNS, per germline. V dropped 3 bases and J dropped 6; count of bases not matched to a gene: 6. The CDR3, as DNA: TGTGCCAGCAGTGACCCGGGACAGGGGGTTCATGGCTACACCTTC. Its translation: CASSDPGQGVHGYTF.

V and J are TRBV7-9 and TRBJ2-7; 8 nucleotides align to TRBD2. The CDR3 contains 16 residues. Germline assignment: CDR1 SEHNR and CDR2 FQNEAQ (reference sequence). J was trimmed by 5 bases and V by 0 bases; bases with no gene match: 9. DNA for the CDR3: TGTGCCAGCAGCTTAGCGGTAGCGGGAACCGAGGACGAGCAGTACTTC. It specifies CASSLAVAGTEDEQYF.

The chain uses TRBV9 and TRBJ1-3, with D perhaps TRBD1 (6 bases). Trimming cost V 4 bases and J 0 bases, with 14 bases left between them. This CDR3 comprises 16 residues. Germline V gives CDR1 SGDLS, CDR2 YYNGEE. In nucleotides, the CDR3 is TGTGCCAGCAGCAAGTCACAGGGTACCTCTGGAAACACCATATATTTT. Residues: CASSKSQGTSGNTIYF.